The 23 T cell receptor beta chains reported below all come from one sample, sequenced in a study of CD8 T cells in Susac syndrome (dated by TCRdb to about 2019). Library method: the immunoSEQ multiplex PCR assay. RNA was extracted using the RNeasy kit, and roughly 0.45 to 1 microgram was reverse transcribed with random hexamers. TCRdb reprocessing: public reads trimmed at Q25 with fastp, clones called with MiXCR, in-frame beta chains kept. Every distinct CDR3 protein forms one entry, paired with its most common genes and DNA. The sample includes about 430,000 distinct CDR3 sequences, with approximately 85% observed a single time. The ten most abundant clones make up approximately 0.11% of the sample. Sequencing was done on a sample of CD8+ T cells from PBMCs. The receptors here all came from a human donor with multiple sclerosis.

The chain couples TRBV29-1 to TRBJ1-2; tentative D call: TRBD1 (5 bases). Germline-derived CDR1 and CDR2 are SQVTM and ANQGSEA. There are 12 residues in the CDR3. V shed 0 bases and J shed 4 bases, with 6 bases lying between them. The CDR3 DNA reads as TGCAGCGTTGAAGAGCAGGGCTATGGCTACACCTTC. Its protein product is CSVEEQGYGYTF.

J is TRBJ2-7 and V is TRBV4-1; perhaps TRBD2 as D (6 bases). V lost 1 base and J lost 2, with 12 bases in between. CDR1 and CDR2 from the germline V gene are MGHRA and YSYEKL. The CDR3 runs 15 residues. The CDR3 nucleotides read TGCGCCAGCAGCCAAGTTTCGGGAGATCCCTACGAGCAGTACTTC. Translated: CASSQVSGDPYEQYF.

The chain has TRBV27 and TRBJ2-1; D gene ambiguous. The CDR3 consists of 16 residues. The V end lost 0 bases, the J end lost 7 bases, and 16 bases lay between the germline ends. Germline CDR1 is MNHEY and CDR2 is SMNVEV (reference sequence). This CDR3 is CASSLSQDLIWNEQFF. CDR3 nucleotide sequence: TGTGCCAGCAGTTTATCGCAGGACCTGATTTGGAATGAGCAGTTCTTC.

The chain carries TRBV15 and TRBJ1-1; TRBD1 matches at 8 bases. Germline CDR1 is LNHNV and CDR2 is YYDKDF (reference sequence). The CDR3 totals 15 residues. The V segment lost 1 base and the J segment 1 base; nucleotides outside the gene matches: 2. CDR3 sequence: CATSRVTGANTEAFF. CDR3 coding DNA: TGTGCCACCAGCAGAGTGACAGGGGCGAACACTGAAGCTTTCTTT.

This clonotype has only a few counts. The gene calls are TRBV6-5 and TRBJ2-1, with unresolved D. The CDR3 spans 12 residues. From germline, CDR1 is MNHEY and CDR2 SVGAGI. V lost 4 bases to trimming and J lost 5 bases, with 6 bases between them. The CDR3, as DNA: TGTGCCAGCAGTTCCCTCAACAATGAGCAGTTCTTC. This gives the protein CASSSLNNEQFF.

The chain combines TRBV7-9 with TRBJ2-1, with D possibly TRBD1 on 6 matching bases. The CDR3 spans 15 residues. The V end was cut by 4 bases, the J end by 4 bases, with 14 bases between. Germline V gene lookup returns CDR1 SEHNR and CDR2 FQNEAQ (reference sequence). The CDR3 is CASSSPGDLYNEQFF. The DNA of the CDR3 is TGTGCCAGCAGCTCCCCAGGGGATTTATACAATGAGCAGTTCTTC.

V and J are TRBV11-2 and TRBJ2-7; 13 bases are shared with TRBD2. The CDR3 totals 16 residues. Germline CDR1 SGHAT, CDR2 FQNNGV. J gave up 2 bases and V 3 bases, and 4 bases lay outside the gene matches. The CDR3 sequence: CASSFGTSGTPYEQYF. Written as DNA, the CDR3 is TGTGCCAGCAGCTTCGGGACTAGCGGGACCCCCTACGAGCAGTACTTC.

The chain combines TRBV6-1 with TRBJ1-5; TRBD1 is a possible D gene (5 bases). Germline CDR1 and CDR2: MNHNS and SASEGT. This CDR3 contains 14 residues. The V gene lost 1 base and the J gene lost 6 bases, with 10 bases spanning the gap. The CDR3 here is CASSEDGGGQPQHF. The CDR3 nucleotides are TGTGCCAGCAGTGAAGATGGGGGGGGTCAGCCCCAGCATTTT.

The chain recombines TRBV7-9 with TRBJ1-1; D is uncertain. This CDR3 region has 15 residues. Germline values: CDR1 SEHNR, CDR2 FQNEAQ (reference sequence). Trimming removed 5 bases at V and 5 bases at J, with 18 bases between. CDR3 coding DNA: TGTGCCAGCAGCCCCGGCGACGGTGAATTGACTGAAGCTTTCTTT. This gives the protein CASSPGDGELTEAFF.

J is TRBJ2-5 and V is TRBV30; TRBD2 matches at 10 bases. V was pared by 2 bases and J by 4 bases, with 7 bases of the junction left unmatched. Germline V gene sequence: CDR1 GTSNPN, CDR2 SVGIG (reference sequence). This CDR3 has 15 residues. CDR3 sequence (DNA): TGTGCCTGGAGTCGGGGACTAGCGATTTCAGAGACCCAGTACTTC. It is translated as CAWSRGLAISETQYF.

The V and J genes are TRBV29-1 and TRBJ1-3; 9 bases are shared with TRBD1. CDR3 length: 12 residues. Per germline, CDR1 SQVTM and CDR2 ANQGSEA. V shed 6 bases and J 5 bases; nucleotides not matched to a gene: 2. As DNA, the CDR3 is TGCAGCGTGGACAGGGGTAGAAACACCATATATTTT. Encoded protein: CSVDRGRNTIYF.

The chain recombines TRBV30 with TRBJ2-3; D is possibly TRBD2 (5 bases). There are 15 residues in the CDR3. Trimming left V 4 bases short and J 0 bases short, with 14 bases between. Germline values: CDR1 GTSNPN, CDR2 SVGIG (reference sequence). The CDR3 region has the DNA TGTGCCTGGACGTTTCCGACTATTAGCACAGATACGCAGTATTTT. It codes for CAWTFPTISTDTQYF.

V gene TRBV10-3 combines with J gene TRBJ2-7, with 13 bases that match TRBD2. This CDR3 spans 17 amino acids. V was clipped by 3 bases and J by 0 bases; unmatched bases: 5. Germline CDR1 reads ENHRY; CDR2 reads SYGVKD. CDR3 sequence reads: CAISDPGLAGASYEQYF. CDR3 nucleotide sequence: TGTGCCATCAGTGACCCCGGACTAGCGGGGGCCTCCTACGAGCAGTACTTC.

This clonotype appeared once. V gene TRBV6-1 combines with J gene TRBJ1-2, with unresolved D. V was pared by 3 bases and J by 1 base, with 12 bases between. Germline lookup yields CDR1 MNHNS and CDR2 SASEGT. This CDR3 has 15 amino acids. The CDR3 loop is CASSEIRTDNYGYTF. The CDR3, as DNA: TGTGCCAGCAGTGAGATTAGAACAGATAACTATGGCTACACCTTC.

A word on this clonotype: Mismatch with germline at one junction end may stem from a read error. This rearrangement joins TRBV12-3 or TRBV12-4 to TRBJ1-2; D is perhaps TRBD1 (6 bases). This CDR3 region has 15 residues. The CDR3 DNA reads TGTGCCAGCAGTTACCGAGGGGGAATTAACTATGGCTACGCCTTC. As protein: CASSYRGGINYGYAF.

As concerns this clonotype: At one of its ends the junction is not consistent with the germline gene, which may arise from a read error. The chain joins TRBV27 to TRBJ2-1; the match to TRBD2 covers 12 bases. Germline V lookup: CDR1 MNHEY, CDR2 SMNVEV (reference sequence). The CDR3 extends over 17 amino acids. In DNA, the CDR3 is TGTGCCAGCAGTTCGGTACCGACTAGCGGGAGTCGTGAAGAGCATTTCTTC. This encodes CASSSVPTSGSREEHFF.

The chain recombines TRBV29-1 with TRBJ2-3; tentatively, D is TRBD1 (6 bases). This CDR3 spans 14 amino acids. The V gene lost 6 bases and the J gene lost 2 bases, with 15 bases spanning the gap. Germline values: CDR1 SQVTM, CDR2 ANQGSEA. The CDR3 DNA follows: TGCAGCGTGGCAGGGGCGTATAACACAGATACGCAGTATTTT. Translating it yields CSVAGAYNTDTQYF.

The V and J genes are TRBV4-1 and TRBJ1-6; TRBD1 agrees at 10 bases. The germline gives CDR1 MGHRA, CDR2 YSYEKL. The CDR3 runs to 16 residues. Trimming cost V 2 bases and J 4 bases; bases outside gene matches: 2. The DNA of the CDR3 is TGCGCCAGCAGCCAACGACAGGGGGCGTATAATTCACCCCTCCACTTT. Translated: CASSQRQGAYNSPLHF.

The chain couples TRBV28 to TRBJ2-7; 7 nucleotides match TRBD2. V lost 7 bases, J lost 3 bases, and 3 bases stayed unmatched. Germline CDR1 MDHEN, CDR2 SYDVKM. The CDR3 has 12 amino acids. The CDR3 loop reads CASTWGGYEQYF. DNA of the CDR3: TGTGCCAGCACCTGGGGGGGCTACGAGCAGTACTTC.

The chain joins TRBV14 to TRBJ2-1, with 12 bases that match TRBD2. Germline V gene lookup returns CDR1 SGHDN and CDR2 FVKESK. V shed 5 bases and J 8 bases; nucleotides not matched to a gene: 4. CDR3 size: 14 residues. In DNA, the CDR3 is TGTGCCAGCAGCGGACTAGCGGGAAACTATGAGCAGTTCTTC. Translated, it gives CASSGLAGNYEQFF.

The chain combines TRBV7-9 with TRBJ2-2; D is unclear. The CDR3 totals 12 residues. Per the germline V gene, CDR1 is SEHNR and CDR2 is FQNEAQ (reference sequence). V was pared by 5 bases and J by 6 bases, with 7 bases between. The CDR3 DNA is TGTGCCAGCAGCCCTAACGCCGGGGAGCTGTTTTTT. Its translation is CASSPNAGELFF.

The chain employs TRBV6-1 and TRBJ2-7; 10 positions match TRBD1. J was trimmed by 0 bases and V by 6 bases; bases with no gene match: 8. The CDR3 runs to 16 residues. CDR1 and CDR2 (germline): MNHNS, SASEGT. The CDR3 DNA follows: TGTGCCAGCAGCCTTACGACAGGGGGCTCCTCCTACGAGCAGTACTTC. Translation gives CASSLTTGGSSYEQYF.

The chain is built from TRBV28 and TRBJ1-1; the D is unclear. Germline V gives CDR1 MDHEN, CDR2 SYDVKM. With 3 bases removed from V and 5 bases from J, the gap between germline ends came to 19 bases. The CDR3 is 16 residues long. The CDR3 is CASSFDNHWPVTEAFF. CDR3 DNA sequence: TGTGCCAGCAGTTTCGACAATCACTGGCCGGTGACTGAAGCTTTCTTT. The full variable domain, its missing parts supplied by reference TRBV28 and TRBJ1-1, is DVKVTQSSRYLVKRTGEKVFLECVQDMDHENMFWYRQDPGLGLRLIYFSYDVKMKEKGDIPEGYSVSREKKERFSLILESASTNQTSMYLCASSFDNHWPVTEAFFGQGTRLTVV.